This T cell receptor beta chain appears in the sequencing data of a study of T cell repertoires in cytomegalovirus infection. From germline, CDR1 is SGHVS and CDR2 FNYEAQ. J was trimmed by 0 bases and V by 5 bases; bases with no gene match: 6. The CDR3 is 15 amino acids. TCRdb independently ran MiXCR on the reads; one entry per CDR3 protein. The data show about a million distinct CDR3 sequences, 31% seen once. This clonotype was observed many times. Its specificity is unknown. The sequencing used cultured CD8+ T cells from PBMCs, collected from culture after CMV antigen stimulation. J is TRBJ2-7 and V is TRBV7-6; TRBD1 matches at 8 bases. The sequence was obtained from a human donor in good health (CMV status not recorded). Some clones in this sample may be carry-over from other donors' samples. CDR3 sequence (DNA): TGTGCCAGCAGCCAGGGACAGGAGACCTCCTACGAGCAGTACTTC. This gives the protein CASSQGQETSYEQYF.